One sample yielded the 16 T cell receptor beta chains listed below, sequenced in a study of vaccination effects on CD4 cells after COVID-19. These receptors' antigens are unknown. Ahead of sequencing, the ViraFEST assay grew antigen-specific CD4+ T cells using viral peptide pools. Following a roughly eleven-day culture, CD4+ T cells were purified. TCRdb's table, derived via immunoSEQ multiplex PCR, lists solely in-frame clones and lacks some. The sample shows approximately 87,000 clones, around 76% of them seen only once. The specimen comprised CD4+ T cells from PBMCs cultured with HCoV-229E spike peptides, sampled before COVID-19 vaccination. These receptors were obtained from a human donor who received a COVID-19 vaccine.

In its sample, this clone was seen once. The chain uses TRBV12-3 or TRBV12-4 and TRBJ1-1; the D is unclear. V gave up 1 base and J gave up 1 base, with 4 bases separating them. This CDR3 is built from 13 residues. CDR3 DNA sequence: TGTGCCAGCAGTTTAGGGAGGAACACTGAAGCTTTCTTT. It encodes CASSLGRNTEAFF.

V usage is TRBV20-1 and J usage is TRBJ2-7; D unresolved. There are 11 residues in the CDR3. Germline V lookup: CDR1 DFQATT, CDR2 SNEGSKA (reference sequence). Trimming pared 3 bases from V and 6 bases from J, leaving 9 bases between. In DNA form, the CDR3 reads TGCAGTGCTAGTTGGGAACCCGAGCAGTACGTC. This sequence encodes CSASWEPEQYV.

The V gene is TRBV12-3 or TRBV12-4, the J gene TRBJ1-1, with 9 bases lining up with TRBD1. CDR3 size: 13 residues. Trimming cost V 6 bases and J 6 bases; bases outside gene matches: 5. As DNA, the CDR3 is TGTGCCAGCAGCCCACAGGGGGCGCCTGAAGCTTTCTTT. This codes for CASSPQGAPEAFF.

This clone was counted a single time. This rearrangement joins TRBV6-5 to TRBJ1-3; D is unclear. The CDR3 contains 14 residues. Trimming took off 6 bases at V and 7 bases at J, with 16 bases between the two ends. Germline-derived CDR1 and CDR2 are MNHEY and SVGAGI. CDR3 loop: CASRETGRRNTIYF. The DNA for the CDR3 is TGTGCCAGCAGAGAGACGGGAAGACGCAACACCATATATTTT.

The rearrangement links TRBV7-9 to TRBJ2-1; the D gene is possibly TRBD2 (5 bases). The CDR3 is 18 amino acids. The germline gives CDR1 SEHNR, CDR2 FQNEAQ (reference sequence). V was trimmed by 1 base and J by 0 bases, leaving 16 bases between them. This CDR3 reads CASSLGRTAGSSYNEQFF. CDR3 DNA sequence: TGTGCCAGCAGCTTAGGGCGGACCGCTGGGAGCTCCTACAATGAGCAGTTCTTC.

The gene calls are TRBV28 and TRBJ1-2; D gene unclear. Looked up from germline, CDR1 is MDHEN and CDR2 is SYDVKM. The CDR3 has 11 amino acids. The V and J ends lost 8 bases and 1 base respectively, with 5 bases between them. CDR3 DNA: TGTGCCAGCTCGGTTAACTATGGCTACACCTTC. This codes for CASSVNYGYTF.

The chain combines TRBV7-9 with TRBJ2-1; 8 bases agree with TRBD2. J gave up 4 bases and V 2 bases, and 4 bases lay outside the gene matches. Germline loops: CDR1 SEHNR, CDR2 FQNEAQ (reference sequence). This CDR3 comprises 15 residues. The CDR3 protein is CASSLTLAGYNEQFF. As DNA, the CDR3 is TGTGCCAGCAGCTTAACCTTAGCGGGGTACAATGAGCAGTTCTTC.

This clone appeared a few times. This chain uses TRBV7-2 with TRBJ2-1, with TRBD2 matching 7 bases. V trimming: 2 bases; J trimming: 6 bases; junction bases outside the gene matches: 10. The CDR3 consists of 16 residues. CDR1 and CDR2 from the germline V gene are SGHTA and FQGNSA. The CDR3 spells CASSLPRAGTLNEQFF. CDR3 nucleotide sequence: TGTGCCAGCAGCTTACCCCGAGCGGGGACCCTCAATGAGCAGTTCTTC.

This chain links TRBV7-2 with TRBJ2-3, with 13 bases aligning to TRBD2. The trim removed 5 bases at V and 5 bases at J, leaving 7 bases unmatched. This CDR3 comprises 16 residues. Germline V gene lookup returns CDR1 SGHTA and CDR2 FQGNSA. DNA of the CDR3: TGTGCCAGCAGCATACTAGCGGGGGGGCGGGGAGATACGCAGTATTTT. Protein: CASSILAGGRGDTQYF. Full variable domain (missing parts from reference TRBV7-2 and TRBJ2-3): GAGVSQSPSNKVTEKGKDVELRCDPISGHTALYWYRQSLGQGLEFLIYFQGNSAPDKSGLPSDRFSAERTGGSVSTLTIQRTQQEDSAVYLCASSILAGGRGDTQYFGPGTRLTVL.

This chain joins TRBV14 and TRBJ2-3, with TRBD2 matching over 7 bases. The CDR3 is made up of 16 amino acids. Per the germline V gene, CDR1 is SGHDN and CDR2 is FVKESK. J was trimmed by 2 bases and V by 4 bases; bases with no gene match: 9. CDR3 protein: CASSPLGAGDTDTQYF. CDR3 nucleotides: TGTGCCAGCAGCCCCCTCGGCGCGGGGGACACAGATACGCAGTATTTT.

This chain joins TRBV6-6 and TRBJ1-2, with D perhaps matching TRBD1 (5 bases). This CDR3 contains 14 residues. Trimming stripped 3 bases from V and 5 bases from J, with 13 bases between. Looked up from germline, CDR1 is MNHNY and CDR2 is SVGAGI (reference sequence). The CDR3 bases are TGTGCCAGCAGTTATGGTTCAGGGACGTATGGCTACACCTTC. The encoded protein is CASSYGSGTYGYTF.

The CDR3 loop reads CASSQVDSRFYNSPLHF. In DNA, the CDR3 is TGCGCCAGCAGCCAAGTTGACAGCCGCTTTTATAATTCACCCCTCCACTTT. The J gene is TRBJ1-6, the V gene TRBV4-1; D may be TRBD1 (5 bases). CDR1 and CDR2 from the germline V gene are MGHRA and YSYEKL. Trimming left V 1 base short and J 4 bases short, with 14 bases between. This CDR3 has 17 residues.

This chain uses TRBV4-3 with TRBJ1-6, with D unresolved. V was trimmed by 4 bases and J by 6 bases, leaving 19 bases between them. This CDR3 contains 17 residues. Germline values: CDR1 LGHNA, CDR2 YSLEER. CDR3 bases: TGCGCCAGCAGCCCCCAACCCATGGCAGGACCTAATTCACCCCTCCACTTT. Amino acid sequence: CASSPQPMAGPNSPLHF.

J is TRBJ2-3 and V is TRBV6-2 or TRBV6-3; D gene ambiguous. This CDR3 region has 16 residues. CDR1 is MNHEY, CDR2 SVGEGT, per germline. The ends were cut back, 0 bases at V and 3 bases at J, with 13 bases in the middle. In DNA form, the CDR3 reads TGTGCCAGCAGTTACTCCTCGACCACCGGGACAGATACGCAGTATTTT. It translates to CASSYSSTTGTDTQYF.

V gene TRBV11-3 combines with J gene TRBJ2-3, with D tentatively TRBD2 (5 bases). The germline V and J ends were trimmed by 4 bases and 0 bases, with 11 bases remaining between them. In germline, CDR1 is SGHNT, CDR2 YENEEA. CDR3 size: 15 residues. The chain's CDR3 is CASSSDGKSTDTQYF. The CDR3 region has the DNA TGTGCCAGCAGCTCGGACGGGAAGAGCACAGATACGCAGTATTTT.

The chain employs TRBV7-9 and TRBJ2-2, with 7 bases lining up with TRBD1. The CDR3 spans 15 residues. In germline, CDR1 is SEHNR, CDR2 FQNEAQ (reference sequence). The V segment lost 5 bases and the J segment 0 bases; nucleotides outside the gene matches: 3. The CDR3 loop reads CASSRDSANTGELFF. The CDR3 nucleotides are TGTGCCAGCAGCCGGGACAGCGCGAACACCGGGGAGCTGTTTTTT.